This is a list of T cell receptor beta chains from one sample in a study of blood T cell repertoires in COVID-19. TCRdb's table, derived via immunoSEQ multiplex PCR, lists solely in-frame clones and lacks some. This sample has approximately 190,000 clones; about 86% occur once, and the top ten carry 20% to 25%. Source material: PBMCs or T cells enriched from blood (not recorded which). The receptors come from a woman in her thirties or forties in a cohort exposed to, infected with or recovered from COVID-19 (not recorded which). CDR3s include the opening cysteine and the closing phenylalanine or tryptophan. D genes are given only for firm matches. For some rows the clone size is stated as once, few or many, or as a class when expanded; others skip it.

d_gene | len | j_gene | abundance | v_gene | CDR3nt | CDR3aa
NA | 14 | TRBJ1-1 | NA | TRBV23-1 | TGCGCCAGCAGTCAATCGTTCAGGGAATTAGGAGCTTTCTTT | CASSQSFRELGAFF
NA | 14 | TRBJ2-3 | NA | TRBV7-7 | TGTGCCAGCAGCCCCCACCTTACAACAGATACGCAGTATTTT | CASSPHLTTDTQYF
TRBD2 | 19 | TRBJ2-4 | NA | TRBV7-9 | TGTGCCAGCAGCTCCGGGACTAGCGGGTATGAACTAGCCAAAAACATTCAGTACTTC | CASSSGTSGYELAKNIQYF
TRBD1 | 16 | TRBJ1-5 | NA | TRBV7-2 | TGTGCCAGCAGCTTAGGGCCCAGGGGGCACAATCAGCCCCAGCATTTT | CASSLGPRGHNQPQHF
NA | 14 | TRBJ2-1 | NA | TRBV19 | TGTGCCAGTAGGTGGGGGGAGGCGTCGGATGAGCAGTTCTTC | CASRWGEASDEQFF
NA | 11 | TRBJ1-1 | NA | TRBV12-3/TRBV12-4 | TGTGCCAGCCGGAAGGGGGTAGAAGCTTTCTTT | CASRKGVEAFF
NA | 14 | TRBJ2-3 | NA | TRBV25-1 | TGTGCCAGCAGCCCGGGACACCGCACAGATACGCAGTATTTT | CASSPGHRTDTQYF
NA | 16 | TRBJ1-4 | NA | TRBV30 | TGTGCCTGGACTGCCCGAGGTGGAACAACTAATGAAAAACTGTTTTTT | CAWTARGGTTNEKLFF
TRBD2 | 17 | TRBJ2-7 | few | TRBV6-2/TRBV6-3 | TGTGCCAGCAGTTACCGCGCGGGAGCGCAATTTCCCTACGAGCAGTACTTC | CASSYRAGAQFPYEQYF
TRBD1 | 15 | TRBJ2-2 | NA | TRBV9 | TGTGCCAGCAGCGTCCTACAGGGGGCCGCCGGGGAGCTGTTTTTT | CASSVLQGAAGELFF
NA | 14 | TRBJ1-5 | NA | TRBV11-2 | TGTGCCAGCAGCTTAGCAGGGGGCAATCAGCCCCAGCATTTT | CASSLAGGNQPQHF
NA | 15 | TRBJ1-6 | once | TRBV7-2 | TGTGCCAGCAGCTTAGGCGGGGGGAATCATTCACCCCTCCACTTT | CASSLGGGNHSPLHF
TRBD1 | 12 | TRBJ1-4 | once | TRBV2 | TGTGCCACCACAGGGGAAGGTGAAAAACTGTTTTTT | CATTGEGEKLFF
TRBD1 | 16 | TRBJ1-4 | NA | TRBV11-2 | TGTGCCAGCAGCTTTCCAGCCGGGACAGGGGATGAAAAACTGTTTTTT | CASSFPAGTGDEKLFF
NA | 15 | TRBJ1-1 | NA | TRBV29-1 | TGCAGCGTTGGAACCATCGGGGGAATGAACACTGAAGCTTTCTTT | CSVGTIGGMNTEAFF
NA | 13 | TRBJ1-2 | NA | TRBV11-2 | TGTGCCAGCAGCTATCGGGGTTCTAAGAGCTACACCTTC | CASSYRGSKSYTF
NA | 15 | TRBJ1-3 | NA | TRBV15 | TGTGCCACCAGTGGAGGCCTCCCCTCTGGAAACACCATATATTTT | CATSGGLPSGNTIYF
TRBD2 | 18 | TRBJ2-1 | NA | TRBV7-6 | TGTGCCAGCAGCCTCCCAATCAGCGGGACTAAAGTGGGCAATGAGCAGTTCTTC | CASSLPISGTKVGNEQFF
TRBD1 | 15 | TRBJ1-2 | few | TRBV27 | TGTGCCAGCAGTCCCCGGGACAGGCCTTTTGAGAGCTACACCTTC | CASSPRDRPFESYTF
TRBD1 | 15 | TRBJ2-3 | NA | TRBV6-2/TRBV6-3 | TGTGCCAGCAGTTACAGTAGGGGGCCCCCAGATACGCAGTATTTT | CASSYSRGPPDTQYF
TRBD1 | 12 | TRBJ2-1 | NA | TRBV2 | TGTGCCAGCCGGGACAGGGGTGATGAGCAGTTCTTC | CASRDRGDEQFF
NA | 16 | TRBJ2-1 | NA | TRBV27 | TGTGCCAGCAGTCTGTCGCTGAGTTTCTCCTACAATGAGCAGTTCTTC | CASSLSLSFSYNEQFF
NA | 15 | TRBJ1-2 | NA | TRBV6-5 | TGTGCCAGCAGTTACTCGAAGTCAGGGATCGGCGGCTACACCTTC | CASSYSKSGIGGYTF
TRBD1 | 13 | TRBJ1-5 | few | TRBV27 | TGTGCCAGCAGTTTAGGGGACAGGGAGCCCCAGCATTTT | CASSLGDREPQHF
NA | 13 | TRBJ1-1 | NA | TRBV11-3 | TGTGCCAGCAGATTCCCACAGAACACTGAAGCTTTCTTT | CASRFPQNTEAFF
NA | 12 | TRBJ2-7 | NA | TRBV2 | TGTGCCAGCAGTGAAGCGAGGCACGAGCAGTACTTC | CASSEARHEQYF
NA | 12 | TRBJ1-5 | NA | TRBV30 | TGTGCCTGGAGCGGGGGTGGTCGACCCCAGCATTTT | CAWSGGGRPQHF
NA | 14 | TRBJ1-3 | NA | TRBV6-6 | TGTGCCAGCGCGGCAGGGGTATTCGGAAACACCATATATTTT | CASAAGVFGNTIYF
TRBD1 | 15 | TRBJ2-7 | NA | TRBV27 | TGTGCCAGCAGTTTTGGGACAGCACTTTCCTACGAGCAGTACTTC | CASSFGTALSYEQYF
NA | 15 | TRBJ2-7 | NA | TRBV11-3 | TGTGCCAGCAGCTTAGCCGGGACAACCTCCTACGAGCAGTACTTC | CASSLAGTTSYEQYF
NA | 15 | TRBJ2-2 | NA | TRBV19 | TGTGCCAGTAGTATTAGCCGACCGGACACCGGGGAGCTGTTTTTT | CASSISRPDTGELFF
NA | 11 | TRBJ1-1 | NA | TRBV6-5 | TGTGCCAGCAGTTCCCCGCGTGAAGCTTTCTTT | CASSSPREAFF
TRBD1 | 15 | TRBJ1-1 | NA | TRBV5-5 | TGTGCCAGCAGCTCAACAGGGGGCGCTTTCACTGAAGCTTTCTTT | CASSSTGGAFTEAFF
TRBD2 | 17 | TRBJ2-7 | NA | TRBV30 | TGTGCCTGGAATTCCCGGACTAGCGGGCGTTTGCACTACGAGCAGTACTTC | CAWNSRTSGRLHYEQYF
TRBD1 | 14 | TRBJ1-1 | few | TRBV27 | TGTGCCAGCAGTTTAAAGACAGGGCTGACTGAAGCTTTCTTT | CASSLKTGLTEAFF
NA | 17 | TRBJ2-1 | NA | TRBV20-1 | TGCAGTGCTAGTCAGCCCGCCCGACAGCCAGAATACAATGAGCAGTTCTTC | CSASQPARQPEYNEQFF
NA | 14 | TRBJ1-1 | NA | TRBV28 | TGTGCCAGCAGCGTACAGGGTCTGAACACTGAAGCTTTCTTT | CASSVQGLNTEAFF
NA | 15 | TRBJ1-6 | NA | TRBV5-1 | TGCGCCAGCAGCTTGGACGCGACAAAGTATTCACCCCTCCACTTT | CASSLDATKYSPLHF
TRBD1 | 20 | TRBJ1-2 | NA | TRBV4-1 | TGCGCCAGCAGCCAAGTATCGGGGCCGGGACAGGGGGCGCTTAACTATGGCTACACCTTC | CASSQVSGPGQGALNYGYTF
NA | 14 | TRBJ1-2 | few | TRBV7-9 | TGTGCCAGCAGCTCCACCGTGAGCGCCGATGGCTACACCTTC | CASSSTVSADGYTF
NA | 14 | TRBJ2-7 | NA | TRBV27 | TGTGCCAGCAGTTTTTCGTCGCAGTCCTACGAGCAGTACTTC | CASSFSSQSYEQYF
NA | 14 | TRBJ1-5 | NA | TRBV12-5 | TGTGCTTACCCCCGCAGGGGTAGCAATCAGCCCCAGCATTTT | CAYPRRGSNQPQHF
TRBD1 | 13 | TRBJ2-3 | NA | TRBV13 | TGTGCCAGCGGACAGGGGTTTGTGGATACGCAGTATTTT | CASGQGFVDTQYF
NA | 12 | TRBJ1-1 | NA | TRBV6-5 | TGTGCCAGCAGTACCCGGGACTCTGAAGCTTTCTTT | CASSTRDSEAFF